This T cell receptor (beta chain) was identified during a study of T cells in Graves' hyperthyroidism and ophthalmopathy. This clonotype has more than one count but fewer than ten. Trimming stripped 8 bases from V and 3 bases from J, with 11 bases between. CDR1 is LNHDA and CDR2 is SQIVND in the germline V gene (reference sequence). This CDR3 is 12 amino acids long. RNA transcripts provided the source from which TCR beta CDR3 regions were amplified. First-round RT-PCR of the TCR CDR3 relied on the HTBI primer set. MiXCR, run by TCRdb on the multiplex PCR reads, gives a single entry per CDR3 protein. The data contain under 300,000 distinct CDR3 sequences, roughly 22% of them singletons.

V and J are TRBV19 and TRBJ2-7; D ambiguous. Sequenced input: blood. The sequence was obtained from a young man with Graves' ophthalmopathy. CDR3: CASYLSNYEQYF. CDR3 DNA: TGTGCCAGTTACCTTAGCAACTACGAGCAGTACTTC.